This T cell receptor (beta chain) emerged from a study of post-analysis software for immune sequencing data. Regarding the study as a whole: Patients used a few TRBV segments, including TRBV5-6, TRBV5-1 and TRBV20-1, more often than controls.

This CDR3 spans 14 amino acids. Germline loops: CDR1 SGHRS, CDR2 YFSETQ. With 4 bases removed from V and 2 bases from J, the gap between germline ends came to 12 bases. This clonotype was found a few times. Its antigen is not identified. Every TCR beta cDNA library bore unique molecular identifiers. From the PCR reads, TCRdb called clonotypes with MiXCR, one entry per CDR3 protein. The data contain hundreds of thousands of distinct CDR3 sequences, about 40% of them seen just once; the ten biggest clones take up around 4.7%. J is TRBJ1-2 and V is TRBV5-1, with a weak D call TRBD1 (5 bases). This clonotype originated in a girl aged 10 to 17 with multiple sclerosis. The sequencing input was blood. The CDR3 coding sequence is TGCGCCAGCAGCCTTGACAGCTCGAACTATGGCTACACCTTC. This encodes CASSLDSSNYGYTF.